Following are 17 T cell receptor beta chains from one sample sequenced in a study of T cell responses to AZD1222 COVID-19 vaccine. TCRdb's copy holds only in-frame clones and misses some; the assay was immunoSEQ multiplex PCR. The sample lists more than 90,000 clones, 88% occurring once. The specimen was peripheral blood, collected 28 days after the second AZD1222 dose. The receptors come from an adult who received the AZD1222 COVID-19 vaccine.

The chain couples TRBV4-3 to TRBJ2-6; 10 bases are a match to TRBD1. Germline lookup yields CDR1 LGHNA and CDR2 YSLEER. V gave up 3 bases and J gave up 0 bases; unmatched junction bases: 11. The length of the CDR3 is 20 residues. The CDR3, as DNA: TGCGCCAGCAGCCACTACCTAGGACAGGGGGAAAGCTCTGGGGCCAACGTCCTGACTTTC. It codes for CASSHYLGQGESSGANVLTF.

The V and J genes are TRBV11-3 and TRBJ2-5, with 14 positions matching TRBD2. Trimming at V came to 5 bases and at J to 2 bases, leaving 7 bases not matched to a gene. Germline lookup yields CDR1 SGHNT and CDR2 YENEEA. The CDR3 spans 17 residues. CDR3 residues: CASSPRLAGGIQETQYF. The CDR3 DNA is TGTGCCAGCAGCCCGAGACTAGCGGGAGGGATACAAGAGACCCAGTACTTC.

J is TRBJ1-1 and V is TRBV20-1; D is unclear. V lost 8 bases, J lost 7 bases, and 8 bases lay in between. Germline loops: CDR1 DFQATT, CDR2 SNEGSKA (reference sequence). The CDR3 has 9 amino acids. CDR3 DNA: TGCAGTACTGAGCGTGAAGCTTTCTTT. Protein: CSTEREAFF.

This clone was found a few times. The chain is built from TRBV30 and TRBJ1-4; no clear D. V was trimmed by 4 bases and J by 0 bases, leaving 9 bases between them. The CDR3 covers 14 residues. CDR1 is GTSNPN, CDR2 SVGIG, per germline (reference sequence). CDR3 DNA sequence: TGTGCCTGGACCCCACTCGCAACTAATGAAAAACTGTTTTTT. This translates into CAWTPLATNEKLFF.

This sequence joins TRBV10-3 and TRBJ2-7; TRBD1 is a possible D gene (6 bases). There are 16 residues in the CDR3. Trimming cost V 7 bases and J 3 bases, with 22 bases left between them. The germline CDR1 and CDR2 sequences are ENHRY and SYGVKD. CDR3 DNA sequence: TGTGCCATCACTACGACGACAGGAGACGAAAGCTACGAGCAGTACTTC. As protein: CAITTTTGDESYEQYF.

The rearrangement joins TRBV7-9 to TRBJ2-6; D may be TRBD2 (5 bases). Germline CDR1 SEHNR, CDR2 FQNEAQ (reference sequence). The V and J ends lost 5 bases and 2 bases respectively, with 10 bases between them. The length of the CDR3 is 15 residues. The CDR3 here is CASSRAGTGANVLTF. The CDR3 coding sequence is TGTGCCAGCAGCCGGGCGGGCACTGGGGCCAACGTCCTGACTTTC.

V usage is TRBV19 and J usage is TRBJ1-1, with 7 bases that match TRBD1. Germline V gene sequence: CDR1 LNHDA, CDR2 SQIVND (reference sequence). This CDR3 region has 15 residues. The ends lost 5 bases at V and 4 bases at J; junction bases unmatched: 10. CDR3 nucleotide sequence: TGTGCCAGTAGTCCCCAGACAGGGTTGGGCACTGAAGCTTTCTTT. This sequence encodes CASSPQTGLGTEAFF.

This chain connects TRBV5-6 to TRBJ1-3; D unclear. CDR1 and CDR2 (germline): SGHDT, YYEEEE. The CDR3 is made up of 15 amino acids. With 0 bases removed from V and 0 bases from J, the gap between germline ends came to 7 bases. The CDR3 reads CASSLVGFSGNTIYF. For the CDR3, the DNA is TGTGCCAGCAGCTTGGTTGGGTTCTCTGGAAACACCATATATTTT.

The chain recombines TRBV18 with TRBJ1-2, with unresolved D. Germline V gene sequence: CDR1 KGHSH, CDR2 LQKENI. The CDR3 loop spans 15 amino acids. Trimming stripped 3 bases from V and 1 base from J, with 12 bases between. DNA for the CDR3: TGTGCCAGCTCACCTCCCACGGACGGTAACTATGGCTACACCTTC. Encoded protein: CASSPPTDGNYGYTF.

V usage is TRBV9 and J usage is TRBJ1-5; D remains unclear. The CDR3 is made up of 13 amino acids. The germline V and J ends were trimmed by 3 bases and 10 bases, with 14 bases remaining between them. Germline values: CDR1 SGDLS, CDR2 YYNGEE. CDR3 in amino acids: CASSAGWEGPQHF. CDR3 in DNA: TGTGCCAGCAGCGCCGGGTGGGAAGGACCCCAGCATTTT.

The rearrangement joins TRBV30 to TRBJ1-4; 7 bases align to TRBD1. V dropped 5 bases and J dropped 4; count of bases not matched to a gene: 7. Germline CDR1 and CDR2: GTSNPN and SVGIG (reference sequence). This CDR3 region has 14 residues. CDR3: CAWGRGRLNEKLFF. As DNA, the CDR3 is TGTGCCTGGGGGAGGGGGCGGCTTAATGAAAAACTGTTTTTT.

The rearrangement joins TRBV30 to TRBJ1-1; 9 nucleotides match TRBD1. Trimming removed 2 bases from V and 7 bases from J; junction bases left unmatched: 14. Germline CDR1 is GTSNPN and CDR2 is SVGIG (reference sequence). The CDR3 contains 16 residues. CDR3: CAWSRTGDHAGIEAFF. CDR3 sequence (DNA): TGTGCCTGGAGTCGGACAGGGGACCACGCGGGGATTGAAGCTTTCTTT.

The rearrangement uses TRBV7-2 and TRBJ1-3; D remains unclear. CDR3 size: 15 residues. Germline CDR1 reads SGHTA; CDR2 reads FQGNSA. The germline V and J ends were trimmed by 0 bases and 3 bases, with 9 bases remaining between them. CDR3 sequence: CASSLAGGIGNTIYF. The CDR3 DNA is TGTGCCAGCAGCTTAGCAGGAGGGATTGGAAACACCATATATTTT.

This clone has just one count. The V gene is TRBV15, the J gene TRBJ2-7; 7 nucleotides agree with TRBD1. CDR1 LNHNV and CDR2 YYDKDF come from the germline V gene (reference sequence). The CDR3 extends over 16 amino acids. With V trimmed by 0 bases and J by 4 bases, 9 bases remained unmatched. CDR3 sequence (DNA): TGTGCCACCAGCAGAGATTACGAGACAGGGCGGTACGAGCAGTACTTC. Translating it yields CATSRDYETGRYEQYF.

V is TRBV6-5 and J is TRBJ1-2; D gene ambiguous. Germline V gene data show CDR1 as MNHEY and CDR2 as SVGAGI. This CDR3 is 13 amino acids long. Trimming pared 8 bases from V and 2 bases from J, leaving 12 bases between. CDR3 nucleotides: TGTGCCAGCCGGCAAGGAAAGAACTATGGCTACACCTTC. Translating it yields CASRQGKNYGYTF.

In this sample, this clone turned up once. The chain's CDR3 is CASSLITINQPQHF. Here the CDR3 DNA reads TGTGCCAGCAGCTTAATAACGATCAATCAGCCCCAGCATTTT. J is TRBJ1-5 and V is TRBV7-2; D uncertain. CDR1 and CDR2 from the germline V gene are SGHTA and FQGNSA. V lost 2 bases to trimming and J lost 3 bases, with 8 bases between them. CDR3 length: 14 residues.

This chain connects TRBV4-3 to TRBJ1-2; D is uncertain. This CDR3 is built from 14 residues. V lost 0 bases and J lost 8, with 13 bases in between. Germline lookup yields CDR1 LGHNA and CDR2 YSLEER. DNA for the CDR3: TGCGCCAGCAGCCAAGATGACCAAAGGTTCGGCTACACCTTC. It codes for CASSQDDQRFGYTF.